Sequencing of this T cell receptor (beta chain) was carried out in a study of cytomegalovirus exposure and HLA in healthy donors (TCRdb year 2017). Context from the whole study: According to an earlier analysis of several hundred of the donors, roughly 180 million T cells yielded approximately 120 million unique TCR beta sequences and 276 Gb of sequence data. The aim of the study was to test whether cataloging public T cell receptors could identify signatures of past pathogen exposure. Every repertoire in the discovery cohort had been generated on one and the same sequencing platform. Using immunosequencing, the study profiled T cell repertoires from 550 to 750 subjects and related those repertoires to cytomegalovirus serostatus. The number of donors typed differed by locus, with 629-630 for A, B, C, DRB1 and DQB1, about 500 for DQA1, about 610 for DPA1, and approximately 470 for DPB1. In an earlier analysis of 587 of the donors, high-throughput TCR beta sequencing was used to judge whether each TCR beta V gene segment behaved as functional or pseudogenic. HLA typing included class I and class II loci at four-digit resolution. Genome-wide SNP genotypes for about 65% of the 666 donors were used in a later genetic analysis, which treated that subset as a discovery cohort. About 5 DR-DQ haplotypes were handled as single units for association and clustering, since linkage in the cohort was strong. Alongside the repertoire data, information on donor age, sex, ethnicity and CMV serostatus was compiled. High-throughput TCR immunosequencing, statistical association of individual TCRs with disease status, and machine learning were combined to predict cytomegalovirus infection status. A later analysis re-analyzed previously published TCR beta repertoires from 600 to 850 donors and added high-resolution HLA genotyping to study TCR occurrence patterns. Along with the 666-subject first cohort, a separate validation cohort of around 110 different subjects was used. The later analysis used no new phenotypic data to find candidate immune exposures, relying instead on TCR beta sequences and their occurrence across donors. The genetic ancestry cluster associated with self-reported Caucasian donors included 81% of the approximately 400 genotyped donors. An early release that covered 640 HLA-typed donors contained about 290 gigabases of sequencing data and tens of millions of unique TCR sequences. On average, 235,054 unique TCR beta nucleotide sequences were sequenced per donor among several hundred genotyped donors of the cohort, with roughly 18% of those sequences being non-productive. Here is what the overall study found, with its caveats: Because HLA typing was missing for some donors at each locus, association tests included only the typed subset. Specific HLA alleles were associated with some 15,000 TCR beta sequences at a false discovery rate of 0.05 in a later analysis. Correlated functional status among segregating V segments might reflect linkage disequilibrium, but an unknown experimental factor could not be ruled out. In a later analysis, the rate of TCR association differed among HLA loci, with DRB1 alleles having the most associated TCRs and HLA-C alleles having the fewest. In a later genetic analysis, a missense DCLRE1C variant was associated with V-gene and J-gene trimming of TCR beta chains, and the association was replicated in an independent cohort. A further reported finding was that TCR beta sequences accurately predicted the HLA-A and HLA-B alleles for most subjects in the first cohort. When HLA alleles, especially DR and DQ, strongly co-occurred, attributing TCR associations to individual alleles was difficult. The cohort was sequenced for TCR beta chains only, and without alpha or paired-chain data the features that could be detected were limited. Sequencing depth was assumed to be roughly uniform across donors in the presence/absence analyses, though that assumption may not hold. CMV serostatus was the only immune exposure information available for the cohort. Because counts were too low, about 18 rarely observed V segments, including chromosome 9 orphons, were excluded from the earlier analysis of fewer than 650 of the donors. Compared with the roughly 700-donor mean, donors in an Asian-associated ancestry cluster had fewer N-insertions in productive TCRs, according to a later genetic analysis. A later analysis found that most CMV-associated TCR beta chains appeared HLA-restricted, with HLA associations seemingly driven largely by CMV exposure. Some IMGT-functional V segments, including TRBV6-2 and TRBV6-3, could not be told apart with the 87-base-pair reads, so those segments were excluded. It was suggested by the authors that the approach could potentially be generalized to other disease states and immunological phenotypes. A cluster of highly shared sequence variants was judged likely to represent a technical artifact of the sequencing pipeline. In an earlier analysis of some 550 of the donors, most TCR beta V segments were observed in productive rearrangements about 90% or about 30% of the time, broadly matching IMGT annotations. Most TCR sequences were observed very rarely across donors, whereas some public TCRs were present in many individuals. In the study, around 150 TCR beta chains were listed as associated with cytomegalovirus. Compared with equally common non-associated chains, HLA-associated TCR beta chains in a later analysis were more clonally expanded and had lower generation probabilities. A few of the identified cytomegalovirus-associated TCR beta chains were confirmed in vitro to be specific for cytomegalovirus antigens. Cytomegalovirus status was reported to be diagnosed by the classifier with high specificity and sensitivity in both the original and validation cohorts. Several of the top co-occurrence clusters appeared to be linked to parvovirus B19, influenza, CMV and Epstein-Barr virus, according to a later analysis.

The cohort comprised hundreds of healthy bone marrow donors. At the time of sampling, every cohort member was nominally healthy, though immune exposures that went unrecorded were likely present. The donor was CMV seropositive and belonged to the group of about 290 seropositive cohort members. A peripheral blood sample was provided by each donor, and peripheral blood mononuclear cells were used for TCR beta sequencing. The Qiagen DNeasy Blood Extraction Kit was used to extract genomic DNA from the blood cell samples. Points on this clone: Its specific antigen is unknown. Base qualities are not recorded, but no much larger clone differs from it by a single base.

The CDR3 spans 15 residues, from the cysteine through the phenylalanine. Only the CDR3 portion is preserved as DNA: 45 bases, with reading frame beginning at the first base. V and J lose 5 bases and 8 bases, and a span of 19 bases separates them. The germline V gene provides CDR1 MNHEY and CDR2 SVGAGI. To prepare the library, the immunoSEQ multiplex PCR assay was applied. The multiplex PCR relied on a mix of 60 forward primers for TCR Vbeta segments and 13 reverse primers for TCR Jbeta segments. Amplification of the CDR3 region of rearranged TCR beta genes was performed with a multiplex PCR assay on genomic DNA. On the Illumina HiSeq System, the amplified TCR beta libraries were sequenced as 87-base-pair reads. The paper's data handling went like this. A later analysis tallied 75 million to 85 million unique TCR beta chains across the approximately 670 repertoires, and roughly 11 million of those chains were shared by two or more donors. A nearest-neighbor algorithm error-corrected the raw reads and collapsed the reads into unique sequences, merging closely related sequences to remove PCR and sequencing errors. To assign V, D and J gene segments, CDR3 sequences were aligned to IMGT reference sequences. For a sequence to be retained, a match of at least six nucleotides to both a V gene segment and a J gene segment was required. Rearrangements were called productive when the CDR3 lacked stop codons and stayed in frame with V and J; all others were non-productive. Following IMGT convention, CDR3 was defined as the stretch from the second conserved V-encoded cysteine to the conserved J-encoded phenylalanine. The earlier analysis of approximately 590 of the donors excluded any sequence lacking an unambiguous match to a single V gene segment. In an earlier analysis of 587 of the donors, V segments were called functional above 56.7% productive rearrangements and were called segregating when the between-donor standard deviation exceeded 5%. A statistical classification framework was developed to diagnose cytomegalovirus status using the catalog of TCR beta chain sequences. V and J gene assignment, in a later analysis, came from comparing TCR nucleotide sequences with IMGT/GENE-DB human TR gene sequences. A later analysis assigned CDR3 sequences and most-parsimonious VDJ recombination scenarios with the TCRdist pipeline. In a later analysis, every TCR beta chain was defined by the combination of its CDR3 amino acid sequence and its V-gene family, and reads without a unique V-gene family were dropped. In a later analysis, several hundred highly shared, low-generation-probability nucleotide sequences were removed to address suspected cross-contamination and a sequencing artifact. In a later analysis, a clonal expansion index was calculated for each public chain from normalized within-repertoire ranks of inferred template counts. Generation probabilities in a later analysis came from a VDJ recombination model fitted to out-of-frame rearrangements, and those results were checked against IGoR. In a later analysis, TCR-TCR, TCR-HLA and TCR-CMV co-occurrence was scored with hypergeometric tests, and a repertoire-size bias correction was applied to TCR pairs. False discovery rates were estimated in a later analysis by permuting HLA or CMV assignments 20 times. In a later analysis, co-occurring TCRs were grouped using DBSCAN, with TCRdist sequence similarity added in when clustering inside HLA-allele-positive subsets. Repertoires with fewer than 30,000 or more than 120,000 public chains, plus five repertoires with anomalous nucleotide sharing, were excluded from co-occurrence clustering. The clones in this table, taken by TCRdb from immuneACCESS, are in-frame only. Not every clone is retained; where verified, under half of the shortfall comes from an unresolved V gene, and the cause of the rest is unknown. Clone size and the V and J calls come from that table; the DNA yielded D and trimming. The sample table holds roughly 190,000 clones, of which approximately 85% were seen once. Less than 2% of the sample goes to the ten largest clones.

The sample consisted of PBMCs. The sequence was obtained from a girl aged 10 to 17 in good health and CMV-seropositive. The rearrangement combines TRBV6-5 with TRBJ2-1; the D gene is perhaps TRBD2, from 6 matching bases. The CDR3 here reads CASSATTDYPDEQFF. The nucleotide sequence is given as TGTGCCAGCAGTGCCACAACGGACTATCCGGATGAGCAGTTCTTC.